This record covers a single T cell receptor (beta chain). This clonotype is medium-sized (0.01 to 0.1%) in terms of sample share. Its binding antigen is unknown. Per-base qualities were not stored, and no clone one base away is much larger. Trimming removed 7 bases from V and 1 base from J; the gene matches leave 7 bases unexplained. Taken from the germline V gene (reference sequence), the CDR1 and CDR2 loops are LNHDA and SQIVND. The CDR3 starts with the cysteine, ends with the phenylalanine, and has 15 residues. The read is trimmed to its CDR3 DNA, 45 bases read in frame from base 1. The sample belongs to a study. The sample was run on an Illumina MiSeq. The raw public data were reprocessed by TCRdb itself: fastp quality trimming at Q25, MiXCR clonotype calling, in-frame beta chains only. Entries that share a CDR3 protein sequence are merged under the most common genes and DNA. The sample data list roughly 690 distinct CDR3 sequences, and about 8% of these were observed just once. The ten largest clones take up about a fifth of the sample.

The TCR sequence derives from a human donor with rheumatoid arthritis. The sample was CD4+ T cells from synovial fluid. In this chain, TRBV19 is recombined with TRBJ2-1; TRBD2 aligns with 7 central bases. CDR3 sequence: CASIFGRKSYNEQFF. The nucleotide sequence is given as TGTGCCAGTATCTTCGGGAGGAAGTCCTACAATGAGCAGTTCTTC.